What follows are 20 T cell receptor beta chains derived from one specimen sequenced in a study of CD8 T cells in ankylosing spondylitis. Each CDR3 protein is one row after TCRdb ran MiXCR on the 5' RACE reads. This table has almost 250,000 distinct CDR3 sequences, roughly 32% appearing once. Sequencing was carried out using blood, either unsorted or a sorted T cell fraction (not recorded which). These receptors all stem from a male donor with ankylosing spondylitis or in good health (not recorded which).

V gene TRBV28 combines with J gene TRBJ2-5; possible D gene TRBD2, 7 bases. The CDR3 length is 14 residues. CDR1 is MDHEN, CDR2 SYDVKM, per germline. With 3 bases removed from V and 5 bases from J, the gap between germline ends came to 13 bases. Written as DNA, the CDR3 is TGTGCCAGCAGTTTTCGGGGGGCAGGGGAGACCCAGTACTTC. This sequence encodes CASSFRGAGETQYF.

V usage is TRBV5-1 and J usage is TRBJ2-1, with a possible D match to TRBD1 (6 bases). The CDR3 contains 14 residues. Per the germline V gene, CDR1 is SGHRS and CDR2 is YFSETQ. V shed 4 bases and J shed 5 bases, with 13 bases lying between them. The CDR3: CASSKGDNNNEQFF. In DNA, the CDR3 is TGCGCCAGCAGCAAGGGGGACAACAACAATGAGCAGTTCTTC.

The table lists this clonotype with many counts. The CDR3 coding sequence is TGTGCCAGCAGCCAACAGGGGTCTGGGGCCAACGTCCTGACTTTC. This gives the protein CASSQQGSGANVLTF. The rearrangement links TRBV6-1 to TRBJ2-6, with 7 bases aligning to TRBD1. Trimming at V came to 6 bases and at J to 1 base, leaving 3 bases not matched to a gene. The CDR3 loop spans 15 amino acids. From germline, CDR1 is MNHNS and CDR2 SASEGT.

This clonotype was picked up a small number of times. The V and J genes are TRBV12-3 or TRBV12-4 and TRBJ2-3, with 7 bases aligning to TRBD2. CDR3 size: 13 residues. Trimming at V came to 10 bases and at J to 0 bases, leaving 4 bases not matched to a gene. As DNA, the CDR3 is TGTGCCATCATGCGGGGGAGCACAGATACGCAGTATTTT. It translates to CAIMRGSTDTQYF.

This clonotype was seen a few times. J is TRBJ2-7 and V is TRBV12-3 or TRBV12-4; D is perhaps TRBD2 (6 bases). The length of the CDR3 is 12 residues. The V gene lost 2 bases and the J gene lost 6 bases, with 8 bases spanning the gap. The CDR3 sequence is CASSLLGGEQYF. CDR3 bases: TGTGCCAGCAGTTTACTCGGGGGCGAGCAGTACTTC.

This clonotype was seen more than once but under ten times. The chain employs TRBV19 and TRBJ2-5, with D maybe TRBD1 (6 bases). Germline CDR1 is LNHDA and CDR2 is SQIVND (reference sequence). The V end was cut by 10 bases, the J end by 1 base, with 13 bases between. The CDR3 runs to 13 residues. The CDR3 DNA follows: TGTGCCACCAGGGGTTCGCTCCAAGAGACCCAGTACTTC. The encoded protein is CATRGSLQETQYF.

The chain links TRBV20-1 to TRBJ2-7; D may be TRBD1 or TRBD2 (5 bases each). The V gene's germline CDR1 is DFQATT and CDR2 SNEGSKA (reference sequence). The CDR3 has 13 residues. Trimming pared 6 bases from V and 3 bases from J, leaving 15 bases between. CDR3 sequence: CSAGTDGYYEQYF. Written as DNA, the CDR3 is TGCAGTGCCGGGACGGACGGTTACTACGAGCAGTACTTC.

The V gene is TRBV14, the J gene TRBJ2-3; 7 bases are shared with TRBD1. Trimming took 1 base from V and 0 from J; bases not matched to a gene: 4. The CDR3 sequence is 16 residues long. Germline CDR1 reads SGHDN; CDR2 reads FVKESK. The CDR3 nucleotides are TGTGCCAGCAGCCAAGTAGGGACAGCTAGCACAGATACGCAGTATTTT. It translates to CASSQVGTASTDTQYF. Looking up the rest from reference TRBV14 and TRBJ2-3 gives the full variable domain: EAGVTQFPSHSVIEKGQTVTLRCDPISGHDNLYWYRRVMGKEIKFLLHFVKESKQDESGMPNNRFLAERTGGTYSTLKVQPAELEDSGVYFCASSQVGTASTDTQYFGPGTRLTVL.

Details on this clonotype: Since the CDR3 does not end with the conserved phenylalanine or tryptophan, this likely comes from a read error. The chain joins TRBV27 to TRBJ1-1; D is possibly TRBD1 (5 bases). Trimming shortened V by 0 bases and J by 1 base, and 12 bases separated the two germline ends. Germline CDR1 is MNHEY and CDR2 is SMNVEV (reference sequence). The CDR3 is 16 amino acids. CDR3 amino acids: CASSLSGGIGNTEAFL. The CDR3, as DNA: TGTGCCAGCAGTTTATCTGGGGGGATTGGGAACACTGAAGCTTTCTTG.

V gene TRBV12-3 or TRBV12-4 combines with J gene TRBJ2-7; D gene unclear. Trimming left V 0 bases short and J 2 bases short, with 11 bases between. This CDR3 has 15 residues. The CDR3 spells CASSLATDGAYEQYF. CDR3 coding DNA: TGTGCCAGCAGTTTAGCAACGGACGGAGCCTACGAGCAGTACTTC.

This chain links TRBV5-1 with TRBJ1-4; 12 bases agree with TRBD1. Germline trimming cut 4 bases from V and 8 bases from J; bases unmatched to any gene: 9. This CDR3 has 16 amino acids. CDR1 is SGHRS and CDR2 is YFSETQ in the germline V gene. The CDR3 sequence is CASSPGTGGGGEKLFF. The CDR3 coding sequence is TGCGCCAGCAGCCCCGGGACAGGGGGCGGAGGGGAAAAACTGTTTTTT.

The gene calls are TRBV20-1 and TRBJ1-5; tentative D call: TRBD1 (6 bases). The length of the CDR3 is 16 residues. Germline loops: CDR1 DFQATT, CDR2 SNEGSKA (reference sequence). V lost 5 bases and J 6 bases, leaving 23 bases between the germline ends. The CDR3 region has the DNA TGCAGTGCTGGGAGGGTTGAGGGGGGGCCGAGTCAGCCCCAGCATTTT. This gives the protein CSAGRVEGGPSQPQHF.

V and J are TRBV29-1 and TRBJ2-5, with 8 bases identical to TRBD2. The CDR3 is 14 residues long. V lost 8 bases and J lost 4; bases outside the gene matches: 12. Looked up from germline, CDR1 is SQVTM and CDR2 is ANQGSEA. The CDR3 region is CSTMGSGGRETQYF. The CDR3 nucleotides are TGCAGCACCATGGGCAGCGGGGGAAGAGAGACCCAGTACTTC.

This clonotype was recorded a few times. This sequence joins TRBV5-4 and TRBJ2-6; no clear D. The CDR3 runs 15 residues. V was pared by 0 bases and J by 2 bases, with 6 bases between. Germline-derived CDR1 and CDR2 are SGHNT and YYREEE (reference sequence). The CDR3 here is CASSLVGTGANVLTF. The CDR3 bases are TGTGCCAGCAGCTTGGTAGGGACTGGGGCCAACGTCCTGACTTTC.

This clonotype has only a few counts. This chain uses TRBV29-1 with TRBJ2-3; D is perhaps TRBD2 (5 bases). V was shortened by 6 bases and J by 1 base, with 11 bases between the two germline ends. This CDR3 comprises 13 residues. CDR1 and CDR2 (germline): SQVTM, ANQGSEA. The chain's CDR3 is CSVQRRGTDTQYF. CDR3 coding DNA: TGCAGCGTCCAACGGCGGGGCACAGATACGCAGTATTTT.

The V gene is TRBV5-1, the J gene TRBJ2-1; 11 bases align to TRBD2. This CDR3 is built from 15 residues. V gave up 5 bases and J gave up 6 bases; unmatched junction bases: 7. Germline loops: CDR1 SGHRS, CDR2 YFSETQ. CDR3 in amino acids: CASSPGLAVLNEQFF. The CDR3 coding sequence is TGCGCCAGCAGTCCGGGACTAGCGGTCCTCAATGAGCAGTTCTTC. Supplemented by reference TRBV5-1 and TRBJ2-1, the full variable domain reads KAGVTQTPRYLIKTRGQQVTLSCSPISGHRSVSWYQQTPGQGLQFLFEYFSETQRNKGNFPGRFSGRQFSNSRSEMNVSTLELGDSALYLCASSPGLAVLNEQFFGPGTRLTVL.

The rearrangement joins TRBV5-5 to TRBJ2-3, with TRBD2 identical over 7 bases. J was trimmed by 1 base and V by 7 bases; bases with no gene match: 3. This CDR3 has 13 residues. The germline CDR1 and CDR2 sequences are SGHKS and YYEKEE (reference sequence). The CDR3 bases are TGTGCCAGCCACACTAGCGGCACAGATACGCAGTATTTT. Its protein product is CASHTSGTDTQYF.

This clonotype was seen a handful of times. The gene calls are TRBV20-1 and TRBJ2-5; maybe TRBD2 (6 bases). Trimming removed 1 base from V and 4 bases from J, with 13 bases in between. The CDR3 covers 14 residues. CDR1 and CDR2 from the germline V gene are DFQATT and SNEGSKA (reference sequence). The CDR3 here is CSARVGLGGETQYF. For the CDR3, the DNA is TGCAGTGCTAGAGTTGGACTCGGGGGAGAGACCCAGTACTTC.

The CDR3 region is CASSPSSGGAGGSYNEQFF. The CDR3 coding sequence is TGTGCCAGCTCACCCTCCAGCGGGGGGGCTGGGGGGTCCTACAATGAGCAGTTCTTC. The V call is TRBV18, the J call TRBJ2-1; TRBD2 aligns across 10 bases. V was clipped by 3 bases and J by 1 base; unmatched bases: 12. The CDR3 covers 19 residues. Germline V gene lookup returns CDR1 KGHSH and CDR2 LQKENI.

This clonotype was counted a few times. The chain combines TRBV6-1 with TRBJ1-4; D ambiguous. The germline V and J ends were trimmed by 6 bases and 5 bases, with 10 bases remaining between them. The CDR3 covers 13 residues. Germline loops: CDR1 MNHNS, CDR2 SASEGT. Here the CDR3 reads CASRRRSNEKLFF. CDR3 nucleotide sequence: TGTGCCAGCAGACGGAGGTCGAATGAAAAACTGTTTTTT.